This T cell receptor (beta chain) was recorded in a study of cytomegalovirus exposure and HLA in healthy donors. Study conclusions and caveats: Later work found most CMV-associated TCR beta chains apparently HLA-restricted. Later analysis identified some 16,000 TCR beta sequences associated with HLA alleles, using a false discovery rate threshold of 0.05.

This clone was seen a single time. Antigen: not known. V shed 0 bases and J shed 8 bases, with 16 bases lying between them. This CDR3 region has 16 residues. Germline V CDR1 and CDR2: MNHNS, SASEGT. Researchers ran the PCR with 60 Vbeta and 13 Jbeta primers. Repertoires were generated with immunoSEQ multiplex PCR, while TCRdb's copy carries only in-frame clones and drops some. The top ten hold around 0.74% of the sample, which has under 200,000 clones, less than 80% seen once. Sequencing was done on a sample of PBMCs. This TCR was sampled from a woman aged 40 to 50 in good health and CMV-seronegative. This chain links TRBV6-1 with TRBJ2-2; D is uncertain. CDR3 residues: CASSEAVGVLGGELFF. The CDR3 nucleotides read TGTGCCAGCAGTGAAGCTGTTGGAGTTCTAGGAGGGGAGCTGTTTTTT.